Following are 24 T cell receptor beta chains from one sample sequenced in a study of PD-L1 blockade in urothelial cancer. Assay used: immunoSEQ multiplex PCR; TCRdb lists only in-frame clones, some missing. The table lists tens of thousands of clones, roughly 78% of them singletons. This sample comprised PBMCs, obtained around atezolizumab (anti-PD-L1) treatment. The receptors shown here come from a man in his sixties or seventies with urothelial cancer.

This clone was seen more than once but under ten times. The gene calls are TRBV7-2 and TRBJ1-1; 8 bases line up with TRBD1. This CDR3 is 14 amino acids long. The germline gives CDR1 SGHTA, CDR2 FQGNSA. V dropped 5 bases and J dropped 4; count of bases not matched to a gene: 6. In DNA, the CDR3 is TGTGCCAGCAGCACCAGGGGGCTGAGCACTGAAGCTTTCTTT. It specifies CASSTRGLSTEAFF.

The chain combines TRBV11-1 with TRBJ2-1, with 8 nucleotides matching TRBD2. Germline V gene sequence: CDR1 SGHAT, CDR2 FQDESV (reference sequence). This CDR3 is built from 14 residues. V lost 4 bases and J lost 7; bases outside the gene matches: 6. CDR3 coding DNA: TGTGCCAGCAGCTCCAGTCCTAGCGGGAATGAGCAGTTCTTC. Its translation is CASSSSPSGNEQFF.

The rearrangement joins TRBV18 to TRBJ2-1; 9 bases map to TRBD2. CDR1 is KGHSH, CDR2 LQKENI, per germline. CDR3 length: 15 amino acids. V dropped 3 bases and J dropped 4; count of bases not matched to a gene: 4. CDR3 loop: CASSPLAGRYNEQFF. The CDR3 nucleotides read TGTGCCAGCTCACCGCTAGCGGGGCGATACAATGAGCAGTTCTTC.

The CDR3 region has the DNA TGCGCCAGCAGCATTTCCGGGACAGGGGGCGATGGCTACACCTTC. This encodes CASSISGTGGDGYTF. The chain has TRBV5-1 and TRBJ1-2; 12 nucleotides agree with TRBD1. J was trimmed by 6 bases and V by 4 bases; bases with no gene match: 7. The CDR3 runs 15 residues. Germline CDR1 is SGHRS and CDR2 is YFSETQ. The variable domain in full, completed from reference TRBV5-1 and TRBJ1-2, reads KAGVTQTPRYLIKTRGQQVTLSCSPISGHRSVSWYQQTPGQGLQFLFEYFSETQRNKGNFPGRFSGRQFSNSRSEMNVSTLELGDSALYLCASSISGTGGDGYTFGSGTRLTVV.

V gene TRBV19 combines with J gene TRBJ1-5, with 8 bases matching TRBD1. V gave up 4 bases and J gave up 2 bases; unmatched junction bases: 7. The CDR3 runs 16 residues. The germline V gene encodes CDR1 LNHDA and CDR2 SQIVND (reference sequence). The CDR3 nucleotides read TGTGCCAGTAGTAACCCACTGACAGGGGGCAATCAGCCCCAGCATTTT. Its protein product is CASSNPLTGGNQPQHF.

The V call is TRBV7-9, the J call TRBJ1-1; D possibly corresponds to TRBD1 (6 bases). The germline V gene has CDR1 SEHNR and CDR2 FQNEAQ (reference sequence). The CDR3 runs 13 residues. V lost 5 bases and J lost 6, with 13 bases in between. CDR3 sequence: CASSRGAASEAFF. The CDR3 nucleotides read TGTGCCAGCAGCCGGGGGGCAGCTTCTGAAGCTTTCTTT. Complete variable domain (other parts from reference TRBV7-9 and TRBJ1-1): DTGVSQNPRHKITKRGQNVTFRCDPISEHNRLYWYRQTLGQGPEFLTYFQNEAQLEKSRLLSDRFSAERPKGSFSTLEIQRTEQGDSAMYLCASSRGAASEAFFGQGTRLTVV.

This sequence joins TRBV5-4 and TRBJ1-1, with D perhaps TRBD1 (6 bases). Trimming left V 4 bases short and J 0 bases short, with 13 bases between. The germline V gene encodes CDR1 SGHNT and CDR2 YYREEE (reference sequence). This CDR3 contains 15 residues. The CDR3 loop is CASSGADSLNTEAFF. CDR3 nucleotides: TGTGCCAGCAGCGGGGCGGACAGCTTGAACACTGAAGCTTTCTTT.

The table lists this clone with a count of one. V and J are TRBV9 and TRBJ2-2; weak D call: TRBD1 (5 bases). Trimming stripped 3 bases from V and 0 bases from J, with 6 bases between. The CDR3 contains 14 residues. Per the germline V gene, CDR1 is SGDLS and CDR2 is YYNGEE. This chain's CDR3 is CASSGTTNTGELFF. CDR3 bases: TGTGCCAGCAGCGGGACAACGAACACCGGGGAGCTGTTTTTT. Full variable domain (missing parts from reference TRBV9 and TRBJ2-2): DSGVTQTPKHLITATGQRVTLRCSPRSGDLSVYWYQQSLDQGLQFLIQYYNGEERAKGNILERFSAQQFPDLHSELNLSSLELGDSALYFCASSGTTNTGELFFGEGSRLTVL.

This clone was picked up one time. The V call is TRBV4-3, the J call TRBJ2-3, with 7 nucleotides matching TRBD2. The CDR3 sequence is 16 residues long. CDR1 LGHNA and CDR2 YSLEER come from the germline V gene. V was clipped by 0 bases and J by 2 bases; unmatched bases: 5. CDR3 region: CASSQDPGRDTDTQYF. The CDR3 DNA reads TGCGCCAGCAGCCAAGATCCGGGGAGGGACACAGATACGCAGTATTTT.

The chain carries TRBV18 and TRBJ1-1; D not certain. Germline V CDR1 and CDR2: KGHSH, LQKENI. The CDR3 is 13 residues long. Trimming removed 3 bases at V and 8 bases at J, with 13 bases between. Here the CDR3 DNA reads TGTGCCAGCTCACCGGTTGGGCCCGCCGAAGCTTTCTTT. Translating it yields CASSPVGPAEAFF.

The gene calls are TRBV7-2 and TRBJ2-1; unclear D gene. This CDR3 region has 12 residues. Germline CDR1 and CDR2: SGHTA and FQGNSA. V lost 2 bases, J lost 5 bases, and 4 bases lay in between. CDR3 coding DNA: TGTGCCAGCAGCTTATATGACAATGAGCAGTTCTTC. This translates into CASSLYDNEQFF.

The rearrangement links TRBV11-3 to TRBJ2-1, with a weak D call TRBD1 (5 bases). V was shortened by 1 base and J by 3 bases, with 10 bases between the two germline ends. Per germline, CDR1 SGHNT and CDR2 YENEEA. CDR3 length equals 15 residues. In DNA, the CDR3 is TGTGCCAGCAGCTTAGGTGGCAGGGACTACAATGAGCAGTTCTTC. It specifies CASSLGGRDYNEQFF.

The genes are TRBV4-3 and TRBJ2-1; 11 bases agree with TRBD2. CDR1 and CDR2 (germline): LGHNA, YSLEER. This CDR3 is built from 21 residues. V shed 1 base and J 7 bases; nucleotides not matched to a gene: 21. Here the CDR3 reads CASSQALAAGPSSGRHNEQFF. CDR3 sequence (DNA): TGCGCCAGCAGCCAAGCCCTCGCCGCGGGGCCCTCTAGCGGGAGGCATAATGAGCAGTTCTTC.

This chain connects TRBV5-6 to TRBJ1-1, with a possible D match to TRBD1 (6 bases). V lost 7 bases to trimming and J lost 4 bases, with 20 bases between them. The CDR3 covers 15 residues. Germline CDR1 is SGHDT and CDR2 is YYEEEE. DNA for the CDR3: TGTGCCAGCGGCCCGACGGGGACATGGATCACTGAAGCTTTCTTT. This gives the protein CASGPTGTWITEAFF.

The gene calls are TRBV19 and TRBJ2-1; 12 nucleotides agree with TRBD2. The V segment lost 5 bases and the J segment 10 bases; nucleotides outside the gene matches: 12. Germline loops: CDR1 LNHDA, CDR2 SQIVND (reference sequence). This CDR3 comprises 16 residues. The CDR3 region is CASSAQGLAGATEQFF. In nucleotides, the CDR3 is TGTGCCAGTAGTGCCCAGGGACTAGCGGGCGCCACCGAGCAGTTCTTC.

The V call is TRBV4-3, the J call TRBJ1-2, with a tentative D call TRBD1 (6 bases). V gave up 3 bases and J gave up 4 bases, with 9 bases separating them. This CDR3 is built from 13 residues. Germline V gives CDR1 LGHNA, CDR2 YSLEER. The CDR3, as DNA: TGCGCCAGCAGCCAGGACAGTCTCTATGGCTACACCTTC. Protein sequence: CASSQDSLYGYTF.

The chain joins TRBV19 to TRBJ2-3, with a weak D call TRBD1 (5 bases). The CDR3 spans 14 residues. V was trimmed by 5 bases and J by 5 bases, leaving 14 bases between them. In germline, CDR1 is LNHDA, CDR2 SQIVND (reference sequence). In nucleotides, the CDR3 is TGTGCCAGTAGTCTCAGGGCCTCCGGAGATACGCAGTATTTT. This sequence encodes CASSLRASGDTQYF. The entire variable domain, with the rest obtained from reference TRBV19 and TRBJ2-3, is as follows: DGGITQSPKYLFRKEGQNVTLSCEQNLNHDAMYWYRQDPGQGLRLIYYSQIVNDFQKGDIAEGYSVSREKKESFPLTVTSAQKNPTAFYLCASSLRASGDTQYFGPGTRLTVL.

The chain couples TRBV2 to TRBJ2-1; possible D gene TRBD2, 6 bases. V dropped 4 bases and J dropped 9 bases, with 19 bases sitting between them. CDR1 is SNHLY, CDR2 FYNNEI, per germline. This CDR3 contains 15 residues. The CDR3 nucleotides are TGTGCCAGCAGTGCGACTAGGGGAGGTAGGGCTGAGCAGTTCTTC. It translates to CASSATRGGRAEQFF.

This chain connects TRBV5-1 to TRBJ2-7, with D unresolved. Between the trimmed V and J ends, which lost 1 base and 0 bases, there was a span of 8 bases. CDR1 and CDR2 from the germline V gene are SGHRS and YFSETQ. This CDR3 is 14 amino acids long. The CDR3 reads CASSLPESSYEQYF. Here the CDR3 DNA reads TGCGCCAGCAGCTTGCCGGAGAGCTCCTACGAGCAGTACTTC.

V usage is TRBV7-2 and J usage is TRBJ2-5, with TRBD1 as a possible D gene (6 bases). Trimming left V 5 bases short and J 5 bases short, with 12 bases between. CDR1 is SGHTA, CDR2 FQGNSA, per germline. The CDR3 is 13 amino acids. The CDR3 coding sequence is TGTGCCAGCAGCGCCAGGGGCGGGGAGACCCAGTACTTC. It encodes CASSARGGETQYF. Full variable domain (outside the CDR3, taken from reference TRBV7-2 and TRBJ2-5): GAGVSQSPSNKVTEKGKDVELRCDPISGHTALYWYRQSLGQGLEFLIYFQGNSAPDKSGLPSDRFSAERTGGSVSTLTIQRTQQEDSAVYLCASSARGGETQYFGPGTRLLVL.

The genes are TRBV5-6 and TRBJ2-5; TRBD2 might be the D (6 bases). Between the trimmed V and J ends, which lost 5 bases and 6 bases, there was a span of 23 bases. This CDR3 has 16 residues. Germline assignment: CDR1 SGHDT and CDR2 YYEEEE. The CDR3 loop reads CASSLDPWGVMKTQYF. In nucleotides, the CDR3 is TGTGCCAGCAGTTTAGACCCCTGGGGGGTGATGAAGACCCAGTACTTC. The variable domain in full, with the rest retrieved from reference TRBV5-6 and TRBJ2-5, is DAGVTQSPTHLIKTRGQQVTLRCSPKSGHDTVSWYQQALGQGPQFIFQYYEEEERQRGNFPDRFSGHQFPNYSSELNVNALLLGDSALYLCASSLDPWGVMKTQYFGPGTRLLVL.

CDR3 in amino acids: CATQLDRGNQPQHF. The CDR3 region has the DNA TGTGCCACCCAACTAGATAGGGGGAATCAGCCCCAGCATTTT. V and J are TRBV15 and TRBJ1-5; weak D call: TRBD1 (6 bases). The CDR3 is made up of 14 amino acids. Trimming stripped 8 bases from V and 4 bases from J, with 15 bases between. Germline lookup yields CDR1 LNHNV and CDR2 YYDKDF (reference sequence).

The gene calls are TRBV10-3 and TRBJ1-2, with D possibly TRBD1 on 5 matching bases. This CDR3 has 15 amino acids. The V and J ends lost 7 bases and 3 bases respectively, with 18 bases between them. Germline CDR1 ENHRY, CDR2 SYGVKD. The CDR3 reads CAITDGRGEDYGYTF. CDR3 nucleotide sequence: TGTGCCATCACAGACGGGAGGGGTGAAGACTATGGCTACACCTTC.

The chain combines TRBV27 with TRBJ2-2; the match to TRBD1 covers 7 bases. V was clipped by 0 bases and J by 6 bases; unmatched bases: 4. There are 15 residues in the CDR3. Germline V gene data show CDR1 as MNHEY and CDR2 as SMNVEV (reference sequence). This CDR3 is CASSLSRGLAGELFF. The CDR3 region has the DNA TGTGCCAGCAGTTTATCGAGGGGGCTCGCCGGGGAGCTGTTTTTT.